The 7 T cell receptor beta chains reported below all come from one sample, sequenced in a study of PD-1 blockade in classical Hodgkin lymphoma. Repertoires were generated with immunoSEQ multiplex PCR, while TCRdb's copy carries only in-frame clones and drops some. The data show around 25,000 clones, 70% to 90% seen once. The time point is: cycle 4 day 1 (C4D1), after less than 7 weeks of nivolumab. Every patient had relapsed following autologous stem cell transplantation, and cohorts differed in brentuximab vedotin exposure. The specimen comprised peripheral blood mononuclear cells (PBMCs), sampled before the fourth cycle of nivolumab. The receptors derive from a human donor with classical Hodgkin lymphoma.

The rearrangement uses TRBV5-6 and TRBJ2-3; no firm D call. CDR3 length: 16 residues. Deletions cut 5 bases from V and 0 bases from J, with 16 bases between. Germline V lookup: CDR1 SGHDT, CDR2 YYEEEE. CDR3: CASSSLRGPSTDTQYF. CDR3 DNA sequence: TGTGCCAGCAGTTCCCTCCGTGGCCCTAGCACAGATACGCAGTATTTT.

The chain carries TRBV6-4 and TRBJ2-2, with D maybe TRBD1 (6 bases). The V gene's germline CDR1 is MRHNA and CDR2 SNTAGT. V lost 5 bases to trimming and J lost 3 bases, with 16 bases between them. The CDR3 extends over 16 amino acids. Here the CDR3 DNA reads TGTGCCAGCAGTCCACAGGGAAACCGCGACACCGGGGAGCTGTTTTTT. Its translation is CASSPQGNRDTGELFF.

The rearrangement links TRBV30 to TRBJ1-5; D may be TRBD1 (6 bases). The CDR3 is 16 residues long. Germline CDR1 is GTSNPN and CDR2 is SVGIG (reference sequence). Trimming pared 4 bases from V and 2 bases from J, leaving 18 bases between. The CDR3 is CAWKVRQGIGNQPQHF. In DNA form, the CDR3 reads TGTGCCTGGAAGGTTAGGCAGGGGATTGGCAATCAGCCCCAGCATTTT. Based on the CDR3 plus reference TRBV30 and TRBJ1-5, the full variable domain is SQTIHQWPATLVQPVGSPLSLECTVEGTSNPNLYWYRQAAGRGLQLLFYSVGIGQISSEVPQNLSASRPQDRQFILSSKKLLLSDSGFYLCAWKVRQGIGNQPQHFGDGTRLSIL.

Here the CDR3 DNA reads TGTGCCAGCAGCATAGGGGTCCGTAACACTGAAGCTTTCTTT. As protein: CASSIGVRNTEAFF. J is TRBJ1-1 and V is TRBV5-6, with D possibly matching TRBD1 (5 bases). Germline CDR1 SGHDT, CDR2 YYEEEE. V was clipped by 4 bases and J by 2 bases, with 12 bases between them. This CDR3 comprises 14 residues. Supplemented by reference TRBV5-6 and TRBJ1-1, the full variable domain reads DAGVTQSPTHLIKTRGQQVTLRCSPKSGHDTVSWYQQALGQGPQFIFQYYEEEERQRGNFPDRFSGHQFPNYSSELNVNALLLGDSALYLCASSIGVRNTEAFFGQGTRLTVV.

The chain combines TRBV2 with TRBJ1-2; tentative D call: TRBD1 (6 bases). The CDR3 has 14 amino acids. Germline CDR1 is SNHLY and CDR2 is FYNNEI. Trimming cost V 5 bases and J 4 bases, with 14 bases left between them. DNA of the CDR3: TGTGCCAGCAGTTCAGGGGACGGGGCCTATGGCTACACCTTC. Its protein is CASSSGDGAYGYTF. Together with reference TRBV2 and TRBJ1-2, the CDR3 gives the full variable domain: EPEVTQTPSHQVTQMGQEVILRCVPISNHLYFYWYRQILGQKVEFLVSFYNNEISEKSEIFDDQFSVERPDGSNFTLKIRSTKLEDSAMYFCASSSGDGAYGYTFGSGTRLTVV.

The V gene is TRBV4-1, the J gene TRBJ2-5; D is possibly TRBD2 (7 bases). The CDR3 has 18 amino acids. Trimming pared 0 bases from V and 4 bases from J, leaving 21 bases between. Germline CDR1 is MGHRA and CDR2 is YSYEKL. The CDR3 bases are TGCGCCAGCAGCCAAGAGCGGGGGCCCATAAACTTCATAGAGACCCAGTACTTC. Protein: CASSQERGPINFIETQYF.

In this sample, this clone turned up a few times. The chain couples TRBV25-1 to TRBJ1-4; possible D gene TRBD1, 5 bases. Trimming pared 5 bases from V and 0 bases from J, leaving 7 bases between. Germline V gene sequence: CDR1 MGHDK, CDR2 SYGVNS. The CDR3 consists of 14 residues. In DNA form, the CDR3 reads TGTGCCAGCAGTTGGGGGGCAACTAATGAAAAACTGTTTTTT. Translated, it gives CASSWGATNEKLFF.